This TCR beta chain was documented in a study of blood T cells in healthy people across ages. The CDR3 consists of 15 residues. Between the trimmed V and J ends, which lost 2 bases and 6 bases, there was a span of 14 bases. Germline CDR1 DFQATT, CDR2 SNEGSKA (reference sequence). A second 7 to 11 cycle PCR used barcoded and J-beta primers. TCRdb reprocessed the 5' RACE reads via MiXCR and lists one record per CDR3 protein. The sample shows 1,800,000 or so distinct CDR3 sequences, roughly 43% of them seen only once. Many counts were recorded for this clonotype. Sample: blood. This TCR derives from a human donor in good health. The gene calls are TRBV20-1 and TRBJ1-6; D might be TRBD1 (5 bases). CDR3 protein: CSARLLGQGNSPLHF. DNA for the CDR3: TGCAGTGCTAGACTCCTCGGGCAGGGTAATTCACCCCTCCACTTT.